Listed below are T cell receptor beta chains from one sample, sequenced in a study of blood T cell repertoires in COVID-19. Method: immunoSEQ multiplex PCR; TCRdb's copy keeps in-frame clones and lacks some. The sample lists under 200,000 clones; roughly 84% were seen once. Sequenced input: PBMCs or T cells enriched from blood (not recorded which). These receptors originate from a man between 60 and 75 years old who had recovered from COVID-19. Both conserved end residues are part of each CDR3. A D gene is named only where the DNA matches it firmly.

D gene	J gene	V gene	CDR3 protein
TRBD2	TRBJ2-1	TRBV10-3	CAISESWLAGIQPEQFF
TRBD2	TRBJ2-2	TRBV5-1	CASSSTSGRDTGELFF
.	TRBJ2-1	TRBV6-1	CASSERRGRGEQFF
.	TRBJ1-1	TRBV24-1	CATGPAEAFF
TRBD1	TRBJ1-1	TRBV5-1	CASSVQGASTEAFF
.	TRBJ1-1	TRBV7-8	CASSLDGQAEAFF
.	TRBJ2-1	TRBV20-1	CSASGAMEQFF
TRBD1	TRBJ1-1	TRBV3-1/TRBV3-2	CASSQPTGGTEAFF
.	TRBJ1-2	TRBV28	CASSLVQGLNFGYTF
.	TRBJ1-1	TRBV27	CASRPDRYTEAFF
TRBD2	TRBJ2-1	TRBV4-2	CASSQSSGGAPYNEQFF
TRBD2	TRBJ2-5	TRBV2	CASIQIRGGPQETQYF
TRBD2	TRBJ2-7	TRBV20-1	CSGTSTFEQYF
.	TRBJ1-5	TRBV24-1	CATRGYRHIHSYQPQHF
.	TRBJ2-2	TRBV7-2	CASSLVGSTGELFF
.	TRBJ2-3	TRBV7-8	CASSLVRDTQYF
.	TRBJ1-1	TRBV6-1	CASSEAVGGGAVEAFF
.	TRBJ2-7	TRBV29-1	CSVRDGTGVQYF
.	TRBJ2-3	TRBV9	CASSVRLDTDTQYF
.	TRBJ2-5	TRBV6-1	CASSEALGETQYF
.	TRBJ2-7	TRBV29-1	CSVERGGYEQYF
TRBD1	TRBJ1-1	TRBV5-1	CASSSRGQQNTEAFF
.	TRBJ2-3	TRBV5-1	CASSLVLYTDTQYF
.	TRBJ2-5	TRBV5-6	CASSASGQRLQETQYF
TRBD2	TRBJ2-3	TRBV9	CASSIRTSAVDTQYF
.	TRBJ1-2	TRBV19	CASSMAGESAYGYTF
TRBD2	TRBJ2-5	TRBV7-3	CASSPSGSAAETQYF
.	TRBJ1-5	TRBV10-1	CASRTSGTTNQPQHF
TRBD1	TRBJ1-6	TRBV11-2	CASSLGTGSSPLHF
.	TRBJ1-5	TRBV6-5	CASSERQVGNQPQHF
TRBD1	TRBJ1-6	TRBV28	CASSFGTDYSPLHF
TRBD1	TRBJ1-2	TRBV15	CATSRDRVLGTGNKDYGYTF
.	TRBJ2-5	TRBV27	CASSELGGQETQYF
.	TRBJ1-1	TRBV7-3	CASSPSGGGGNTEAFF
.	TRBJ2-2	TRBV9	CASSVDRSGELFF
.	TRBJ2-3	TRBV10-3	CAISQDFNTDTQYF
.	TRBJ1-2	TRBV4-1	CASSLNPAQGVTFYGYTF
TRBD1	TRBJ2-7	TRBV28	CASKTGGFDEQYF
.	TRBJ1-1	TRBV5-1	CASSVGVANTEAFF
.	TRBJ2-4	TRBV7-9	CASSLARGAAEKNIQYF
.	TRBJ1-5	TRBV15	CATSRDRLGQPQHF
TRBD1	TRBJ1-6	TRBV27	CASSSLTGTGDNSPLHF
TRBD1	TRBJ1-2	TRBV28	CASSPRTGLYGYTF
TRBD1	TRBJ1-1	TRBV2	CASRRDRNTEAFF
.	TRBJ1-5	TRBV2	CASRDGNSNQPQHF
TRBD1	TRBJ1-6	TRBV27	CATMTGYNSPLHF